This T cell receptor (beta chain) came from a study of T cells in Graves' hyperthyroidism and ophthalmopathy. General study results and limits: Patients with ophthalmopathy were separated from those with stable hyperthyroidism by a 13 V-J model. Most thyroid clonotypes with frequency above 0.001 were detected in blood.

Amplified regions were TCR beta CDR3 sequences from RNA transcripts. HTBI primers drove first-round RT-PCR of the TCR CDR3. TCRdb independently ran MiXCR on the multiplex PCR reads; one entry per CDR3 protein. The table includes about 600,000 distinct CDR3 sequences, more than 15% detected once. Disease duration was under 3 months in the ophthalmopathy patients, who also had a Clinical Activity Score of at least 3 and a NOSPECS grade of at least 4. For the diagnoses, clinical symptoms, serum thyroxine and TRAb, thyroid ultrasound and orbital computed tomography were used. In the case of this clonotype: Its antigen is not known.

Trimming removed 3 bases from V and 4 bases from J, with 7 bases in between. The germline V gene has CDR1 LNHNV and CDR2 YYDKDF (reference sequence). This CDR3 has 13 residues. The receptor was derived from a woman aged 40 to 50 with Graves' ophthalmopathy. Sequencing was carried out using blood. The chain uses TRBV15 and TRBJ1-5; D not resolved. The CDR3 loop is CATSSRANQPQHF. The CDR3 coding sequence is TGTGCCACCAGCAGCCGGGCAAATCAGCCCCAGCATTTT.